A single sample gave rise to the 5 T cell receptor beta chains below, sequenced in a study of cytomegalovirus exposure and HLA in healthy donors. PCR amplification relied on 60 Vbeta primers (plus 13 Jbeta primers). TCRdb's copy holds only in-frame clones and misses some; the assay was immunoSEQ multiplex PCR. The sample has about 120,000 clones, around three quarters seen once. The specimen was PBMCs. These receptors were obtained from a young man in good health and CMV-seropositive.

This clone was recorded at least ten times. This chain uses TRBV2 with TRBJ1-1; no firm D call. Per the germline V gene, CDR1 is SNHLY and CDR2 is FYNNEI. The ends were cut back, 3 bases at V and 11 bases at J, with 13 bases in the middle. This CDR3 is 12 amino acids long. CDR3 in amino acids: CASSEGWGVAFF. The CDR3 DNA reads TGTGCCAGCAGTGAGGGTTGGGGAGTTGCTTTCTTT. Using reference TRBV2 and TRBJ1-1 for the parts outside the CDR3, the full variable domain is EPEVTQTPSHQVTQMGQEVILRCVPISNHLYFYWYRQILGQKVEFLVSFYNNEISEKSEIFDDQFSVERPDGSNFTLKIRSTKLEDSAMYFCASSEGWGVAFFGQGTRLTVV.

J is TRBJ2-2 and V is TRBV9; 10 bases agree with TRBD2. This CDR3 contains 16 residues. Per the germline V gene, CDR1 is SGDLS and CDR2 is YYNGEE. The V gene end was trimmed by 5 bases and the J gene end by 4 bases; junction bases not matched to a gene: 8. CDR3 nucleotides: TGTGCCAGCAGAGCAACTAGCGGGGTTAGCACCGGGGAGCTGTTTTTT. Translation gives CASRATSGVSTGELFF.

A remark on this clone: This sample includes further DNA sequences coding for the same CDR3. CDR3 coding DNA: TGTGCCAGCAGTGAACTGGCAGGATATAGCAATCAGCCCCAGCATTTT. This gives the protein CASSELAGYSNQPQHF. V usage is TRBV6-1 and J usage is TRBJ1-5; D not certain. The V gene's germline CDR1 is MNHNS and CDR2 SASEGT. V dropped 2 bases and J dropped 0 bases, with 11 bases sitting between them. This CDR3 has 16 residues.

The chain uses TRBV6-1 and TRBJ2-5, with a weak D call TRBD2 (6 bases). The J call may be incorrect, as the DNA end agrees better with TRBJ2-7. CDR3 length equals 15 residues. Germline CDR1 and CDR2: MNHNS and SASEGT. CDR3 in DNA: TGTGCCAGCAGTGAAGCCCCGGGGGTAGTCTACGAGCAGTACTTC. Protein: CASSEAPGVVYEQYF.

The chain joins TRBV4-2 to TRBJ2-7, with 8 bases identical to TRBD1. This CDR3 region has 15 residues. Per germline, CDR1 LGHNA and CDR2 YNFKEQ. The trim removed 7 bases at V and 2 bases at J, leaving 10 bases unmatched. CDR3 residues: CASTPRTGIPYEQYF. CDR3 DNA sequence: TGTGCCAGCACGCCGAGGACAGGGATCCCCTACGAGCAGTACTTC.